This entry lists 22 T cell receptor beta chains sequenced from one sample in a study of tumor T cells in aggressive B-cell lymphoma (dated by TCRdb to 2016 to 2017). Library creation used the immunoSEQ multiplex PCR assay. TCRdb mirrors the immuneACCESS table, restricted to in-frame sequences. Some clones are absent from its copies; in checked studies, under half trace to an unresolved V gene, and the reason for the others is unknown. Across this sample there are fewer than 6,000 clones, with roughly 84% seen only once. The leading ten clones occupy roughly 2.8% of the sample. The sample taken for sequencing was tumor tissue. These receptors originate from an adult with diffuse large B cell lymphoma.

The rearrangement links TRBV15 to TRBJ1-1, with a tentative D call TRBD1 (6 bases). The CDR3 consists of 16 residues. The germline gives CDR1 LNHNV, CDR2 YYDKDF (reference sequence). Trimming shortened V by 8 bases and J by 0 bases, and 19 bases separated the two germline ends. Here the CDR3 reads CATSHPGHNMNTEAFF. Written as DNA, the CDR3 is TGTGCCACCTCACACCCGGGACACAACATGAACACTGAAGCTTTCTTT.

CDR3 DNA sequence: TGCAGTGCTAGAGATCCAGAAGCTTTCTTT. The encoded protein is CSARDPEAFF. The chain uses TRBV20-1 and TRBJ1-1; D remains ambiguous. The CDR3 is 10 residues long. The germline V gene encodes CDR1 DFQATT and CDR2 SNEGSKA (reference sequence). Between the trimmed V and J ends, which lost 0 bases and 8 bases, there was a span of 4 bases.

This chain joins TRBV28 and TRBJ2-4, with 8 bases that match TRBD1. CDR3 length: 14 amino acids. Unmatched junction bases numbered 8, after V lost 6 bases and J lost 7 bases. Germline V CDR1 and CDR2: MDHEN, SYDVKM. CDR3 residues: CASSQGAGSNIQYF. The CDR3 DNA is TGTGCCAGCAGCCAGGGGGCAGGTAGTAACATTCAGTACTTC.

This clone occurred once. The rearrangement joins TRBV25-1 to TRBJ2-7, with a weak D call TRBD2 (5 bases). The CDR3 is made up of 12 amino acids. Per the germline V gene, CDR1 is MGHDK and CDR2 is SYGVNS. V was cut by 4 bases and J by 3 bases, with 7 bases left in between. The CDR3, as DNA: TGTGCCAGCAGTGCCGGGGTCTACGAGCAGTACTTC. It is translated as CASSAGVYEQYF.

The rearrangement joins TRBV7-2 to TRBJ2-5; D may be TRBD1 (5 bases). The CDR3 covers 13 residues. Per the germline V gene, CDR1 is SGHTA and CDR2 is FQGNSA. Trimming took 5 bases from V and 1 from J, leaving 8 bases between them. The CDR3 DNA is TGTGCCAGCAGCCACAGGAGCCAAGAGACCCAGTACTTC. It yields the protein CASSHRSQETQYF.

The V call is TRBV6-5, the J call TRBJ1-4; no reliable D call. The ends were cut back, 6 bases at V and 0 bases at J, with 11 bases in the middle. The CDR3 sequence is 15 residues long. CDR1 is MNHEY, CDR2 SVGAGI, per germline. Written as DNA, the CDR3 is TGTGCCAGCAGACTCCACAGAGCAACTAATGAAAAACTGTTTTTT. Protein sequence: CASRLHRATNEKLFF.

This rearrangement joins TRBV28 to TRBJ2-7, with TRBD2 matching over 10 bases. Germline-derived CDR1 and CDR2 are MDHEN and SYDVKM. Unmatched junction bases numbered 6, after V lost 2 bases and J lost 5 bases. The CDR3 length is 15 residues. The CDR3 reads CASSLTTSGIDEQYF. The CDR3 nucleotides are TGTGCCAGCAGTTTAACTACTAGCGGGATAGACGAGCAGTACTTC.

The V gene is TRBV7-2, the J gene TRBJ1-1; D gene unclear. The V end was cut by 2 bases, the J end by 5 bases, with 6 bases between. CDR1 and CDR2 (germline): SGHTA, FQGNSA. This CDR3 contains 12 residues. CDR3 sequence reads: CASSLKETEAFF. For the CDR3, the DNA is TGTGCCAGCAGCTTAAAGGAGACTGAAGCTTTCTTT.

V gene TRBV29-1 combines with J gene TRBJ2-1; D possibly corresponds to TRBD1 (6 bases). The CDR3 runs to 15 residues. Germline V gene data show CDR1 as SQVTM and CDR2 as ANQGSEA. V lost 0 bases and J 7 bases, leaving 16 bases between the germline ends. CDR3 in amino acids: CSVEEGAGEGNEQFF. CDR3 sequence (DNA): TGCAGCGTTGAAGAGGGGGCAGGGGAAGGGAATGAGCAGTTCTTC.

Here the CDR3 reads CAISRTSGESDEQFF. DNA for the CDR3: TGTGCCATCAGCCGGACTAGCGGAGAGAGCGATGAGCAGTTCTTC. The chain has TRBV10-3 and TRBJ2-1; the match to TRBD2 covers 10 bases. Germline V gives CDR1 ENHRY, CDR2 SYGVKD. This CDR3 spans 15 amino acids. J was trimmed by 8 bases and V by 6 bases; bases with no gene match: 10.

The chain employs TRBV7-6 and TRBJ1-1; possibly TRBD1 for D (5 bases). Trimming removed 5 bases from V and 5 bases from J, with 15 bases in between. Germline assignment: CDR1 SGHVS and CDR2 FNYEAQ. This CDR3 spans 14 amino acids. CDR3: CASSPLQGRTEAFF. The CDR3 nucleotides are TGTGCCAGCAGCCCACTCCAGGGAAGGACTGAAGCTTTCTTT.

The sample holds a few counts of this clone. The chain links TRBV4-2 to TRBJ1-3; D remains ambiguous. V was clipped by 0 bases and J by 0 bases, with 6 bases between them. Per the germline V gene, CDR1 is LGHNA and CDR2 is YNFKEQ. This CDR3 spans 15 amino acids. The CDR3 spells CASSQEWSSGNTIYF. CDR3 nucleotides: TGTGCCAGCAGCCAAGAATGGAGCTCTGGAAACACCATATATTTT.

This clone was picked up a small number of times. The V gene is TRBV19, the J gene TRBJ2-3; 11 bases align to TRBD2. Trimming cost V 5 bases and J 2 bases; bases outside gene matches: 3. The CDR3 totals 15 residues. Per germline, CDR1 LNHDA and CDR2 SQIVND (reference sequence). In DNA, the CDR3 is TGTGCCAGTAGTTTACTAGCGGGAGACACAGATACGCAGTATTTT. Protein sequence: CASSLLAGDTDTQYF.

The CDR3: CASSFGQGGKLFF. The CDR3 coding sequence is TGTGCCAGCAGTTTCGGACAGGGCGGCAAACTGTTTTTT. V usage is TRBV5-4 and J usage is TRBJ1-4, with 8 nucleotides matching TRBD1. J gave up 11 bases and V 5 bases, and 8 bases lay outside the gene matches. The CDR3 contains 13 residues. Per germline, CDR1 SGHNT and CDR2 YYREEE (reference sequence). The variable domain in full, with the rest retrieved from reference TRBV5-4 and TRBJ1-4, is ETGVTQSPTHLIKTRGQQVTLRCSSQSGHNTVSWYQQALGQGPQFIFQYYREEENGRGNFPPRFSGLQFPNYSSELNVNALELDDSALYLCASSFGQGGKLFFGSGTQLSVL.

This chain uses TRBV25-1 with TRBJ1-4; 9 nucleotides agree with TRBD1. The CDR3 is made up of 12 amino acids. V gave up 8 bases and J gave up 10 bases; unmatched junction bases: 5. CDR1 is MGHDK, CDR2 SYGVNS, per germline. The CDR3 sequence is CASGDRAVKLFF. The CDR3 DNA reads as TGTGCCAGCGGGGACAGGGCAGTAAAACTGTTTTTT.

This clone came up a few times. The chain recombines TRBV28 with TRBJ1-2; TRBD1 matches 10 bases. J was trimmed by 4 bases and V by 4 bases; bases with no gene match: 6. CDR1 is MDHEN and CDR2 is SYDVKM in the germline V gene. This CDR3 is 15 amino acids long. The chain's CDR3 is CASSYRGQGFYGYTF. In DNA, the CDR3 is TGTGCCAGCAGTTACCGGGGACAGGGGTTCTATGGCTACACCTTC.

The chain links TRBV5-1 to TRBJ2-3; perhaps TRBD2 as D (6 bases). The CDR3 has 13 residues. Trimming took 6 bases from V and 6 from J, leaving 14 bases between them. Germline V gene lookup returns CDR1 SGHRS and CDR2 YFSETQ. The CDR3 region is CASTRGLGDTQYF. In DNA form, the CDR3 reads TGCGCCAGCACCCGGGGGTTGGGTGATACGCAGTATTTT.

This sequence joins TRBV6-4 and TRBJ2-2; TRBD2 aligns across 11 bases. Germline V CDR1 and CDR2: MRHNA, SNTAGT. The CDR3 sequence is 14 residues long. Germline trimming cut 9 bases from V and 4 bases from J; bases unmatched to any gene: 4. The CDR3: CASSGLAATGELFF. For the CDR3, the DNA is TGTGCCAGTTCGGGACTAGCGGCCACCGGGGAGCTGTTTTTT.

V is TRBV19 and J is TRBJ1-2, with D possibly being TRBD1 (5 bases). The CDR3 contains 14 residues. Germline assignment: CDR1 LNHDA and CDR2 SQIVND (reference sequence). The V end lost 5 bases, the J end lost 6 bases, and 16 bases lay between the germline ends. CDR3 in DNA: TGTGCCAGTAGTGCCCCGAGGCAGGGAAATGGCTACACCTTC. As protein: CASSAPRQGNGYTF. Full variable domain (remainder filled in from reference TRBV19 and TRBJ1-2): DGGITQSPKYLFRKEGQNVTLSCEQNLNHDAMYWYRQDPGQGLRLIYYSQIVNDFQKGDIAEGYSVSREKKESFPLTVTSAQKNPTAFYLCASSAPRQGNGYTFGSGTRLTVV.

The V call is TRBV7-3, the J call TRBJ1-6; D is unclear. CDR1 is SGHTA, CDR2 FQGTGA, per germline. The CDR3 runs to 13 residues. V was cut by 6 bases and J by 7 bases, with 10 bases left in between. CDR3 nucleotides: TGTGCCAGCAGGCCCTCGGGGAATTCACCCCTCCACTTT. Its protein product is CASRPSGNSPLHF. The variable domain in full, completed from reference TRBV7-3 and TRBJ1-6, reads GAGVSQTPSNKVTEKGKYVELRCDPISGHTALYWYRQSLGQGPEFLIYFQGTGAADDSGLPNDRFFAVRPEGSVSTLKIQRTERGDSAVYLCASRPSGNSPLHFGNGTRLTVT.

V is TRBV6-6 and J is TRBJ2-3; 8 bases line up with TRBD2. The germline CDR1 and CDR2 sequences are MNHNY and SVGAGI (reference sequence). V lost 4 bases, J lost 5 bases, and 5 bases stayed unmatched. The CDR3 consists of 14 residues. Here the CDR3 DNA reads TGTGCCAGCAGTTCCGGGGGGGCGGGAGATACGCAGTATTTT. Translation: CASSSGGAGDTQYF.

The rearrangement joins TRBV2 to TRBJ2-3; TRBD2 might be the D (6 bases). The germline V and J ends were trimmed by 7 bases and 5 bases, with 16 bases remaining between them. The CDR3 length is 14 residues. In germline, CDR1 is SNHLY, CDR2 FYNNEI. CDR3 region: CASTKEGPRDTQYF. CDR3 sequence (DNA): TGTGCCAGCACCAAGGAGGGTCCCCGAGATACGCAGTATTTT.